This T cell receptor (beta chain) was documented in a study of blood T cell repertoires in COVID-19 (dated by TCRdb to about 2020). In terms of the full investigation: The collaborator samples originated in the United States, Italy and Spain and spanned the acute and convalescent phases of COVID-19. The prospective study material was composed of cDNA or gDNA derived from T cells, B-cell-depleted T cells, or PBMCs. Subjects who had been exposed to COVID-19, were actively infected with it, or had recovered from it provided the deeply sampled blood TCRbeta repertoires that made up the dataset. The repertoires were made available in a free public database intended to serve as a resource for research on the immune response to SARS-CoV-2. The samples were drawn from the first 160 participants of the ongoing ImmuneRACE study and from 950 to 1,500 subjects provided by 6 global collaborators. Nearly every sample came with metadata listing a de-identified subject ID, COVID-19 status, age in years and sex. Where HLA class I and class II types were available, the types were taken from metadata supplied by the sample provider, not from assay-based typing.

This clone was observed once. The clone's antigen remains unknown. It has no much larger one-base neighbor in the sample; base qualities were not kept. Enrolling through a virtual design, the prospective study's participants ranged in age from about 18 to 100 years and lived across more than 20 United States geographic areas. In the prospective study, participants were assigned to cohorts based on the clinical history participants reported in a screening survey and a study questionnaire. Mobile phlebotomists in the prospective study collected whole blood, serum and a nasopharyngeal or oropharyngeal swab from every participant. Participants in the prospective study had the option to provide additional blood draws and questionnaires over an approximately 2-month period. Blood samples from the prospective study were shipped frozen or at room temperature prior to DNA extraction. TCRbeta CDR3 regions were amplified from genomic DNA by means of the immunoSEQ Assay, a bias-controlled multiplex PCR. Per the authors' processing: Nucleated cell counts per sample were estimated from amplification of reference gene primers within the assay. Sequence reads were collapsed and filtered to measure the absolute abundance of every unique TCRbeta CDR3 rearrangement. For each sample, productive Simpson clonality was calculated as the square root of Simpson's diversity index over productive rearrangements. TCRdb limited this immuneACCESS table to in-frame rearrangements with V and J called. A share of clones is missing; checked studies link under half to unresolved V genes, and the rest is unexplained. That table is the source of V, J and clone size, and D and trimming were worked out from the DNA. This sample holds roughly 250,000 clones; about nine tenths were observed only once. Nearly 6.5% of the sample is in the top ten clones.

Looking up the germline V gene (reference sequence) yields CDR1 MNHNY and CDR2 SVGAGI. Spanning cysteine to phenylalanine, the CDR3 consists of 14 amino acids. This entry keeps only the CDR3 DNA: 42 bases, framed from base 1. The junction shows trimming of 8 bases on V and 4 bases on J, plus 14 bases between the germline ends. Findings and caveats that apply to the study as a whole: How much clinical and demographic metadata was included differed by source and by participant, and the metadata was provided uncurated.

The source of this sequence is a woman aged 30 to 39 with acute COVID-19. The sequence links TRBV6-6 to TRBJ2-2; a tentative D call is TRBD2 (6 bases match). The material sequenced was PBMCs or T cells enriched from blood (not recorded which). The nucleotide sequence is TGTGCCAGCTCCCCTCGGGGAGGCACCGGGGAGCTGTTTTTT. This encodes CASSPRGGTGELFF.